This entry describes one T cell receptor (beta chain). This CDR3 has 13 residues. Germline-derived CDR1 and CDR2 are MNHNS and SASEGT. With 7 bases clipped from V and 7 bases from J, the junction kept 7 bases outside the gene matches. The source of the sample is a study of long-term antiretroviral therapy in people with HIV. Samples were assayed with immunoSEQ v3.0 at survey level. The protocol was immunoSEQ multiplex PCR, while the TCRdb copy is restricted to in-frame clones and leaves out a portion. The data show 15,000 to 20,000 clones, with about 89% seen just once and 10% to 15% held by the top ten.

The rearrangement joins TRBV6-1 to TRBJ1-1, with 9 bases matching TRBD1. Sequenced material: unsorted PBMCs, taken 0.6 years after starting antiretroviral therapy. The source of this sequence is a middle-aged woman with HIV. Written as DNA, the CDR3 is TGTGCCAGCAATCCGGGACAGGGTGGTGAAGCTTTCTTT. Encoded protein: CASNPGQGGEAFF.